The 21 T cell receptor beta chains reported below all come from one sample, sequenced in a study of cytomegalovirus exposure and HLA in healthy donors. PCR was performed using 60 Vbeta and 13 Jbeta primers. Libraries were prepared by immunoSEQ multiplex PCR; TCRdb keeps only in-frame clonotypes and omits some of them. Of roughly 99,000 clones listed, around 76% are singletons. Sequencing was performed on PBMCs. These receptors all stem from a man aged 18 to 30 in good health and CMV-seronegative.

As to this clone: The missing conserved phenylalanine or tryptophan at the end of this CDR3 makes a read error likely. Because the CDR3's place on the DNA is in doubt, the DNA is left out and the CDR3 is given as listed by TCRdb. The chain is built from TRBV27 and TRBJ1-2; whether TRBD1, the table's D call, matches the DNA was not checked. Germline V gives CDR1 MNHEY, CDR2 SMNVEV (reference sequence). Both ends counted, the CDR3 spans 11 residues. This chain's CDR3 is CASSTPRQGTA.

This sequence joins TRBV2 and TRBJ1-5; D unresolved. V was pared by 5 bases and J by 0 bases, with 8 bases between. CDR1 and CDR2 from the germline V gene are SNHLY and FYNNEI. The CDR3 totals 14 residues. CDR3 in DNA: TGTGCCAGCAGTTCCGAGTCTAGCAATCAGCCCCAGCATTTT. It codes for CASSSESSNQPQHF.

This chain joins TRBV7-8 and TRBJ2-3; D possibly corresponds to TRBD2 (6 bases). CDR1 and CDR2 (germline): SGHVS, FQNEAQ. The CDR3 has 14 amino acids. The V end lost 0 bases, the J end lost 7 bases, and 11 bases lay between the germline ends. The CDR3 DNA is TGTGCCAGCAGCTTAGCGCTAGGCGGGAATACGCAGTATTTT. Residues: CASSLALGGNTQYF.

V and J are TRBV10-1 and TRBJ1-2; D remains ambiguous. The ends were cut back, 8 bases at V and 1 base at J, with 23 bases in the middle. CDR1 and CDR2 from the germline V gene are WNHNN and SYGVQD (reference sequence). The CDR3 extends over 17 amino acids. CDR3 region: CASAVSDFSALNYGYTF. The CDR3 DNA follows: TGCGCCAGCGCTGTGTCCGACTTTTCCGCCCTTAACTATGGCTACACCTTC.

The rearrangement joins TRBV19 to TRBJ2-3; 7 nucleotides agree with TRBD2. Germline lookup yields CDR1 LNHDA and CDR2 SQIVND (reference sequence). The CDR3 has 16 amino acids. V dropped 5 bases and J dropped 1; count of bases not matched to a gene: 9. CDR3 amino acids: CASSDPYRGGTDTQYF. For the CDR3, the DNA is TGTGCCAGTAGTGACCCGTATCGGGGGGGCACAGATACGCAGTATTTT.

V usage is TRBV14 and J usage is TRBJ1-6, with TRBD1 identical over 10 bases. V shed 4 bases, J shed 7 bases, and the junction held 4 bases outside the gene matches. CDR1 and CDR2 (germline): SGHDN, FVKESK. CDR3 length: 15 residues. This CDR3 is CASSREGQGNSPLHF. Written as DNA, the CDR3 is TGTGCCAGCAGCCGAGAGGGACAGGGGAATTCACCCCTCCACTTT. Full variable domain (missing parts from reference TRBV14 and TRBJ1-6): EAGVTQFPSHSVIEKGQTVTLRCDPISGHDNLYWYRRVMGKEIKFLLHFVKESKQDESGMPNNRFLAERTGGTYSTLKVQPAELEDSGVYFCASSREGQGNSPLHFGNGTRLTVT.

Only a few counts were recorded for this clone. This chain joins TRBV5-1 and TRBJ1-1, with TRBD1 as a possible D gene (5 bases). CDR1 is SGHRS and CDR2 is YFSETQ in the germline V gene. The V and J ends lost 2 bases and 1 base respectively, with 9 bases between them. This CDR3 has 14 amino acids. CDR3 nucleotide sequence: TGCGCCAGCAGCTTACAGGTAGGGAACACTGAAGCTTTCTTT. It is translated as CASSLQVGNTEAFF.

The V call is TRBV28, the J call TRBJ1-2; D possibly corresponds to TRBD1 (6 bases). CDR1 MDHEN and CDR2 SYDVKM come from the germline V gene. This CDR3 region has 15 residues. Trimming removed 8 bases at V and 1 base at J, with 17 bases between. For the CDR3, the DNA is TGTGCCAGCGCCTTACTTGAGGGGGTTAACTATGGCTACACCTTC. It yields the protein CASALLEGVNYGYTF.

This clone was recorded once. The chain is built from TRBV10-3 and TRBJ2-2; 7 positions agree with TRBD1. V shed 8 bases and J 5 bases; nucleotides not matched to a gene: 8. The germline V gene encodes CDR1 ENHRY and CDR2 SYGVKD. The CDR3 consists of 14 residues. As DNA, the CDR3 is TGTGCCATCCACCCAGGGACAGCAACCGGGGAGCTGTTTTTT. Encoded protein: CAIHPGTATGELFF.

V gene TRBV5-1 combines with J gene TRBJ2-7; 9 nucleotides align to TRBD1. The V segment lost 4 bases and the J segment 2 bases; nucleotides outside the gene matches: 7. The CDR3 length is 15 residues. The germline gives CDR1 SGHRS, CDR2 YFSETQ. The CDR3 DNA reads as TGCGCCAGCAGCATGAGGACAGGGGTGGCCTACGAGCAGTACTTC. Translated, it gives CASSMRTGVAYEQYF. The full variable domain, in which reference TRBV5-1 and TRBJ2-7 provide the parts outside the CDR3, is KAGVTQTPRYLIKTRGQQVTLSCSPISGHRSVSWYQQTPGQGLQFLFEYFSETQRNKGNFPGRFSGRQFSNSRSEMNVSTLELGDSALYLCASSMRTGVAYEQYFGPGTRLTVT.

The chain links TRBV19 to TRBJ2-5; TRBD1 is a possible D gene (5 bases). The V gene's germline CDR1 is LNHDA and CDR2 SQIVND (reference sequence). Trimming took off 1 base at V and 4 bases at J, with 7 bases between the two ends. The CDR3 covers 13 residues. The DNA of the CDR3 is TGTGCCAGTAGTATAGGGGGCGGAGAGACCCAGTACTTC. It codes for CASSIGGGETQYF.

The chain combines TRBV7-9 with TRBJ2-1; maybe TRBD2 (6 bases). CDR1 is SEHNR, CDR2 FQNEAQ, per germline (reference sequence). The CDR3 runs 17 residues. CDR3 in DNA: TGTTCCTACGCCGGGGGTGCTGGCCTTACATCCTACAATGAGCAGTTCTTC. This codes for CSYAGGAGLTSYNEQFF. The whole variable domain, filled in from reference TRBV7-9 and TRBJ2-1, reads DTGVSQNPRHKITKRGQNVTFRCDPISEHNRLYWYRQTLGQGPEFLTYFQNEAQLEKSRLLSDRFSAERPKGSFSTLEIQRTEQGDSAMYLCSYAGGAGLTSYNEQFFGPGTRLTVL.

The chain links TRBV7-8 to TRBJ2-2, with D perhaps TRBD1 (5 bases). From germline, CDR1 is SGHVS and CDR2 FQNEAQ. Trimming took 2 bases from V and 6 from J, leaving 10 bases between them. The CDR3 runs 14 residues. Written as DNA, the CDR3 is TGTGCCAGCAGCTTACTCAGGGCGGCCGGGGAGCTGTTTTTT. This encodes CASSLLRAAGELFF.

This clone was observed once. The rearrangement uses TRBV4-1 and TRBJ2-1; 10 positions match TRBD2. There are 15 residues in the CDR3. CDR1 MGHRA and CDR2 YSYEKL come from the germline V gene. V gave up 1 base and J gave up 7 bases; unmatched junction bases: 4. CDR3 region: CASSQGERGGNEQFF. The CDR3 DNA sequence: TGCGCCAGCAGCCAAGGCGAGCGGGGGGGAAATGAGCAGTTCTTC.

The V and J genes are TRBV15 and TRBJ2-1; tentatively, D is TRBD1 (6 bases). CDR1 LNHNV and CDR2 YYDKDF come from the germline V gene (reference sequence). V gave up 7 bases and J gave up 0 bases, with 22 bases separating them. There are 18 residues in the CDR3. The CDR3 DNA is TGTGCCACCACCGGACAGTACTCTGAGTGGGGCTCCTACAATGAGCAGTTCTTC. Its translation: CATTGQYSEWGSYNEQFF.

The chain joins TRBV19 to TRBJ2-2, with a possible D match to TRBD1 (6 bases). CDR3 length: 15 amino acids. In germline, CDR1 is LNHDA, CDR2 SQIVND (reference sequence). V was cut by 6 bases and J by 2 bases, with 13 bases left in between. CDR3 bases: TGTGCCAGTAGAACGGACAGTAGAAACACCGGGGAGCTGTTTTTT. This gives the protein CASRTDSRNTGELFF. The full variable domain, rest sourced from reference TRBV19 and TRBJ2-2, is DGGITQSPKYLFRKEGQNVTLSCEQNLNHDAMYWYRQDPGQGLRLIYYSQIVNDFQKGDIAEGYSVSREKKESFPLTVTSAQKNPTAFYLCASRTDSRNTGELFFGEGSRLTVL.

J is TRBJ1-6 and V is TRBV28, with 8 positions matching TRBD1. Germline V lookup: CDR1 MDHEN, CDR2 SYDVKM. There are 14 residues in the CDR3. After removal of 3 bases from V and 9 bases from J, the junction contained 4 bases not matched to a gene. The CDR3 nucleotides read TGTGCCAGCAGTTTGACAGGGGCAAGTTCACCCCTCCACTTT. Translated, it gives CASSLTGASSPLHF.

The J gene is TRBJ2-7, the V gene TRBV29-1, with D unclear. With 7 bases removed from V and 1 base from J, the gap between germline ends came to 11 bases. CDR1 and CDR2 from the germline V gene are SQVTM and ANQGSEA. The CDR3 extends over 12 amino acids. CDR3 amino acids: CSAADGSYEQYF. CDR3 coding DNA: TGCAGCGCTGCTGACGGGTCCTACGAGCAGTACTTC.

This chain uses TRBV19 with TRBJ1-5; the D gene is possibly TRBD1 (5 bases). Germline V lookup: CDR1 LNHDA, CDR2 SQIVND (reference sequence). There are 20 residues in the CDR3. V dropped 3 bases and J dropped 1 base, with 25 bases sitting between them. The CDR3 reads CASSILLIGGRPKSNQPQHF. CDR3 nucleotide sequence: TGTGCCAGTAGTATCCTGCTGATCGGGGGGAGACCAAAAAGCAATCAGCCCCAGCATTTT.

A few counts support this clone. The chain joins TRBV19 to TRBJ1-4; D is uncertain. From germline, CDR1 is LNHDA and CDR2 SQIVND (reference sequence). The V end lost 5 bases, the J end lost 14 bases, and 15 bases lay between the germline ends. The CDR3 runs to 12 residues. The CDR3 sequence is CASSAGGRVLFF. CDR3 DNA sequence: TGTGCCAGTAGTGCTGGTGGTCGCGTGCTGTTTTTT.

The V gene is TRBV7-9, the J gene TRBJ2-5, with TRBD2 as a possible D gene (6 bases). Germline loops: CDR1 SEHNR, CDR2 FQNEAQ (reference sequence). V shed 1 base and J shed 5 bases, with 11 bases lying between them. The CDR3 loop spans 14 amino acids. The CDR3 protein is CASSLVGGVETQYF. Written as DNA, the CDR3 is TGTGCCAGCAGCTTAGTAGGAGGGGTGGAGACCCAGTACTTC. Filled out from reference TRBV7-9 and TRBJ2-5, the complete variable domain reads DTGVSQNPRHKITKRGQNVTFRCDPISEHNRLYWYRQTLGQGPEFLTYFQNEAQLEKSRLLSDRFSAERPKGSFSTLEIQRTEQGDSAMYLCASSLVGGVETQYFGPGTRLLVL.